This entry lists 14 T cell receptor beta chains sequenced from one sample in a study of blood T cell repertoires in COVID-19. The protocol was immunoSEQ multiplex PCR, while the TCRdb copy is restricted to in-frame clones and leaves out a portion. Of around 190,000 clones in the sample, roughly 83% were seen once. Sequencing was carried out using PBMCs or T cells enriched from blood (not recorded which). Receptor source: a man aged 40-49 years with acute COVID-19.

This rearrangement joins TRBV12-3 or TRBV12-4 to TRBJ2-7; D might be TRBD2 (6 bases). V was shortened by 4 bases and J by 6 bases, with 10 bases between the two germline ends. This CDR3 comprises 12 residues. The CDR3 here is CASSSGVPEQYF. The CDR3 DNA is TGTGCCAGCAGTTCGGGGGTACCCGAGCAGTACTTC.

This chain joins TRBV11-2 and TRBJ2-7; 11 bases line up with TRBD2. The junction had 5 bases not matched to a gene; V was cut back by 3 bases and J by 1 base. CDR3 size: 16 residues. Germline assignment: CDR1 SGHAT and CDR2 FQNNGV. The CDR3: CASSFLTSGSSYEQYF. The CDR3 DNA sequence: TGTGCCAGCAGCTTCCTAACTAGCGGGAGTTCCTACGAGCAGTACTTC.

This clone has only one observation. The rearrangement joins TRBV24-1 to TRBJ2-5; D unclear. Germline loops: CDR1 KGHDR, CDR2 SFDVKD. Trimming shortened V by 4 bases and J by 0 bases, and 11 bases separated the two germline ends. The CDR3 extends over 15 amino acids. The CDR3 spells CATSDLDGDQETQYF. Written as DNA, the CDR3 is TGTGCCACCAGTGACTTGGACGGAGACCAAGAGACCCAGTACTTC.

This chain connects TRBV6-6 to TRBJ1-4; D remains ambiguous. V lost 8 bases and J 14 bases, leaving 12 bases between the germline ends. The CDR3 runs to 10 residues. CDR1 is MNHNY and CDR2 is SVGAGI in the germline V gene (reference sequence). CDR3 in DNA: TGTGCCAGCCGGTCCACTAGGCTGTTTTTT. Protein: CASRSTRLFF.

This chain connects TRBV5-4 to TRBJ1-2; D is possibly TRBD1 (5 bases). Germline values: CDR1 SGHNT, CDR2 YYREEE (reference sequence). Trimming took off 4 bases at V and 5 bases at J, with 21 bases between the two ends. The CDR3 covers 16 residues. The CDR3 here is CASSRGMGGFDYGYTF. DNA for the CDR3: TGTGCCAGCAGCCGTGGGATGGGGGGTTTCGATTATGGCTACACCTTC. Filled out from reference TRBV5-4 and TRBJ1-2, the complete variable domain reads ETGVTQSPTHLIKTRGQQVTLRCSSQSGHNTVSWYQQALGQGPQFIFQYYREEENGRGNFPPRFSGLQFPNYSSELNVNALELDDSALYLCASSRGMGGFDYGYTFGSGTRLTVV.

The chain employs TRBV27 and TRBJ1-4, with 11 bases aligning to TRBD1. V gave up 6 bases and J gave up 1 base; unmatched junction bases: 10. Germline CDR1 reads MNHEY; CDR2 reads SMNVEV (reference sequence). The CDR3 has 18 residues. The CDR3 loop is CASSNRDRGGVTNEKLFF. The CDR3 nucleotides read TGTGCCAGCAGCAACCGGGACAGGGGGGGGGTAACTAATGAAAAACTGTTTTTT.

This rearrangement joins TRBV11-2 to TRBJ2-1; 11 bases match TRBD1. This CDR3 has 17 amino acids. Germline values: CDR1 SGHAT, CDR2 FQNNGV. The trim removed 5 bases at V and 7 bases at J, leaving 13 bases unmatched. CDR3 DNA sequence: TGTGCCAGCAGCCAACGGACAGGGGGCAGGGGCGGGAATGAGCAGTTCTTC. Residues: CASSQRTGGRGGNEQFF.

The rearrangement links TRBV7-8 to TRBJ1-3; TRBD1 matches 9 bases. Germline V gives CDR1 SGHVS, CDR2 FQNEAQ. The CDR3 has 16 residues. J was trimmed by 2 bases and V by 4 bases; bases with no gene match: 6. The CDR3 region has the DNA TGTGCCAGCAGCTCTTACGGGACAGGGACTGGAAACACCATATATTTT. Translation gives CASSSYGTGTGNTIYF.

The genes are TRBV11-2 and TRBJ1-2; D is possibly TRBD1 (6 bases). This CDR3 spans 14 amino acids. V dropped 6 bases and J dropped 9 bases, with 20 bases sitting between them. The germline CDR1 and CDR2 sequences are SGHAT and FQNNGV. The chain's CDR3 is CASRPGGQGNRYTF. CDR3 nucleotide sequence: TGTGCCAGCAGACCCGGGGGGCAGGGAAACCGCTACACCTTC.

This chain uses TRBV6-5 with TRBJ2-2; D gene unclear. Germline CDR1 reads MNHEY; CDR2 reads SVGAGI. The CDR3 has 14 residues. The V end lost 3 bases, the J end lost 0 bases, and 5 bases lay between the germline ends. This chain's CDR3 is CASSYRANTGELFF. CDR3 nucleotide sequence: TGTGCCAGCAGTTATCGGGCGAACACCGGGGAGCTGTTTTTT.

This chain uses TRBV10-3 with TRBJ2-1, with 11 bases lining up with TRBD1. This CDR3 region has 14 residues. Trimming removed 3 bases from V and 12 bases from J; junction bases left unmatched: 7. Germline V gene lookup returns CDR1 ENHRY and CDR2 SYGVKD. CDR3 DNA: TGTGCCATCAGTGACGGACAGGGGGCGCTTTGGCAGTTCTTC. Its translation: CAISDGQGALWQFF.

The rearrangement links TRBV5-4 to TRBJ2-1; TRBD2 matches 11 bases. The CDR3 loop spans 16 amino acids. Germline V gene data show CDR1 as SGHNT and CDR2 as YYREEE (reference sequence). The V and J ends lost 1 base and 6 bases, in that order; junction bases with no gene match: 6. CDR3 DNA: TGTGCCAGCAGCTTGAGGGGTAGCGGGAGGGCCAATGAGCAGTTCTTC. Its translation: CASSLRGSGRANEQFF.

This chain uses TRBV3-1 (or the pseudogene TRBV3-2) with TRBJ2-7; D is perhaps TRBD2 (6 bases). CDR3 length equals 14 residues. Germline CDR1 LGHDT, CDR2 YNNKEL (reference sequence). Trimming removed 1 base from V and 3 bases from J, with 10 bases in between. CDR3 amino acids: CASSQGLVIYEQYF. CDR3 in DNA: TGTGCCAGCAGCCAAGGACTAGTTATCTACGAGCAGTACTTC.

The CDR3 coding sequence is TGTGCCAGTAGTACTACAGGGAGCCCTAATGAAAAACTGTTTTTT. Protein sequence: CASSTTGSPNEKLFF. V usage is TRBV19 and J usage is TRBJ1-4; TRBD1 is a possible D gene (6 bases). Germline lookup yields CDR1 LNHDA and CDR2 SQIVND (reference sequence). CDR3 length: 15 amino acids. The V gene lost 4 bases and the J gene lost 3 bases, with 12 bases spanning the gap.